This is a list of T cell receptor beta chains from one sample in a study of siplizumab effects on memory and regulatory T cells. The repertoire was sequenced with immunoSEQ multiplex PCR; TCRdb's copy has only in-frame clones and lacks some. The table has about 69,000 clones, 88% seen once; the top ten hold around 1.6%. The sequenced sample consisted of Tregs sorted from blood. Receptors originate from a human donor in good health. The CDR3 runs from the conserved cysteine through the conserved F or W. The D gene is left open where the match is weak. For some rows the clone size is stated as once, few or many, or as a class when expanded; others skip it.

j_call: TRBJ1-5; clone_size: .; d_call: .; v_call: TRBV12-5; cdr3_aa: CASGPGLYSNQPQHF; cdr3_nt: TGTGCTAGTGGTCCGGGACTTTATAGCAATCAGCCCCAGCATTTT
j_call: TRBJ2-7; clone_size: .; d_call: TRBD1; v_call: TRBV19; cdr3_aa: CASSTGTGSYEQYF; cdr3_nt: TGTGCCAGTAGTACGGGGACAGGCTCCTACGAGCAGTACTTC
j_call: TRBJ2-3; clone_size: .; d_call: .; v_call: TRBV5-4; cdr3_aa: CASSLAGTDTQYF; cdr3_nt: TGTGCCAGCAGCTTGGCCGGCACAGATACGCAGTATTTT
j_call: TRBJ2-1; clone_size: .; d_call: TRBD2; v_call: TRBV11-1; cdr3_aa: CASSLADAGGLFYEQFF; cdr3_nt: TGTGCCAGCAGCTTAGCGGATGCGGGAGGGCTGTTCTATGAGCAGTTCTTC
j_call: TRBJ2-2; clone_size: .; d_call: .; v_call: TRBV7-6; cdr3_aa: CASSLAVRGAGELFF; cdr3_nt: TGTGCCAGCAGCTTAGCGGTGCGCGGCGCCGGGGAGCTGTTTTTT
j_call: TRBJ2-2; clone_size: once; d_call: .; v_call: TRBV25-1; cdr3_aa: CASSDPGQVWELFF; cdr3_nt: TGTGCCAGCAGTGACCCTGGTCAAGTCTGGGAGCTGTTTTTT
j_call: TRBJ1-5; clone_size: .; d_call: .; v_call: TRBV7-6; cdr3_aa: CASSLETGQLPQHF; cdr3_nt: TGTGCCAGCAGCTTAGAGACAGGTCAGCTGCCCCAGCATTTT
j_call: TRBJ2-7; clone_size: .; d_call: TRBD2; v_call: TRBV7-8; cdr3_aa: CASSLASGWGVSSYEQYF; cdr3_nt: TGTGCCAGCAGCTTGGCTAGCGGGTGGGGGGTAAGCTCCTACGAGCAGTACTTC
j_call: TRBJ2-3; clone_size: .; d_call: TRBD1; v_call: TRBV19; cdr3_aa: CASSIKTGGDTQYF; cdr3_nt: TGTGCCAGTAGTATTAAAACAGGGGGAGATACGCAGTATTTT
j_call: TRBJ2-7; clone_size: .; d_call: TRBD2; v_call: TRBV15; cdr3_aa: CATSRDRSGRPGEQYF; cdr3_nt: TGTGCCACCAGCAGAGATCGCAGCGGGAGACCGGGGGAGCAGTACTTC
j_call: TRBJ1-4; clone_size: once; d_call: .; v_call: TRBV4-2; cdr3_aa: CASSYSDEKLFF; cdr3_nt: TGTGCCAGCAGCTACAGCGATGAAAAACTGTTTTTT
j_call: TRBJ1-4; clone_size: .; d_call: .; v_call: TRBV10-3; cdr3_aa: CAIKSANEKLFF; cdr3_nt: TGTGCCATCAAGAGCGCGAATGAAAAACTGTTTTTT
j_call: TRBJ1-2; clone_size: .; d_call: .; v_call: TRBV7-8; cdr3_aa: CASSLLVWGGYTF; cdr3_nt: TGTGCCAGCAGCCTACTGGTTTGGGGGGGCTACACCTTC
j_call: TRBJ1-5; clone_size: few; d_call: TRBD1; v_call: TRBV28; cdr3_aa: CASSFPTGRPNQPQHF; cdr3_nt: TGTGCCAGCAGTTTTCCGACAGGGAGGCCTAACCAGCCCCAGCATTTT
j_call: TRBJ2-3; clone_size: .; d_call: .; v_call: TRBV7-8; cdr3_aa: CASSLVSVTDTQYF; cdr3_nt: TGTGCCAGCAGCTTAGTAAGCGTCACAGATACGCAGTATTTT
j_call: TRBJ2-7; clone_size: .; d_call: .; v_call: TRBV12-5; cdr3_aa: CASGFHDTNSYEQYF; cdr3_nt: TGTGCTAGTGGTTTTCACGACACCAACTCCTACGAGCAGTACTTC
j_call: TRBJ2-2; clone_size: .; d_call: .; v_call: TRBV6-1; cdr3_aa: CASSELVGAGTGELFF; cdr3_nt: TGTGCCAGCAGTGAACTGGTGGGAGCTGGCACCGGGGAGCTGTTTTTT
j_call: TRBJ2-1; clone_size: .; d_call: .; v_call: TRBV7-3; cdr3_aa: CASSLNREQAYNEQFF; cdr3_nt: TGTGCCAGCAGCTTAAATCGGGAGCAGGCCTACAATGAGCAGTTCTTC
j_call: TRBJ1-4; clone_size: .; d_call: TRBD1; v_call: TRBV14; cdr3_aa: CASSRGQGEKLFF; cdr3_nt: TGTGCCAGCAGCCGGGGACAGGGGGAAAAACTGTTTTTT
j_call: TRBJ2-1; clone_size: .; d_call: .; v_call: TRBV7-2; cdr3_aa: CASSLELLAEQFF; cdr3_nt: TGTGCCAGCAGCCTAGAACTCCTAGCTGAGCAGTTCTTC
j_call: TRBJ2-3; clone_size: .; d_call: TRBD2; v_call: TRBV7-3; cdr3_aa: CASSLSGTSTDTQYF; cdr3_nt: TGTGCCAGCAGCTTAAGCGGGACTAGTACAGATACGCAGTATTTT
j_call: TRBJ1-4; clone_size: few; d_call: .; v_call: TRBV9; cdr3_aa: CASSVGALNEKLFF; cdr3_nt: TGTGCCAGCAGCGTGGGGGCTCTTAATGAAAAACTGTTTTTT
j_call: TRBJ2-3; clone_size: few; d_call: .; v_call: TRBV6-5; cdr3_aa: CASIRGRGADTQYF; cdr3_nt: TGTGCCAGCATTAGGGGACGAGGGGCAGATACGCAGTATTTT
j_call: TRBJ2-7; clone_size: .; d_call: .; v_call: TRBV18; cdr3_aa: CASSPRLGSYEQYF; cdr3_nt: TGTGCCAGCTCACCCCGACTGGGGTCCTACGAGCAGTACTTC
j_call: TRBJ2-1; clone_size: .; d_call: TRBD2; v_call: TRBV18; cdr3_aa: CASSPSSGIWNEQFF; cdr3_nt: TGTGCCAGCTCACCCTCTAGCGGGATTTGGAATGAGCAGTTCTTC
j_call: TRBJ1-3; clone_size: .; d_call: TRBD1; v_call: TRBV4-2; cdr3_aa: CASSRTGGSSGNTIYF; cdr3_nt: TGTGCCAGCAGCCGAACAGGGGGAAGCTCTGGAAACACCATATATTTT
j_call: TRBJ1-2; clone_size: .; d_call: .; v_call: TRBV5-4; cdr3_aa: CASSTSENYGYTF; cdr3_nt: TGTGCCAGCAGCACCTCAGAGAACTATGGCTACACCTTC
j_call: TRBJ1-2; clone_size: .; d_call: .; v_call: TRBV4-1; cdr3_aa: CASSQDATLNYGYTF; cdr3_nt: TGCGCCAGCAGCCAAGATGCAACTTTGAACTATGGCTACACCTTC
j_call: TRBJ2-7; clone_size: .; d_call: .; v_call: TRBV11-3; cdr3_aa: CASSPGLTPYEQYF; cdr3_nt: TGTGCCAGCAGCCCAGGACTGACCCCCTACGAGCAGTACTTC
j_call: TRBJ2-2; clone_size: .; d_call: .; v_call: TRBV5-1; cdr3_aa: CASSQVAGHTGELFF; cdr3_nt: TGCGCCAGCAGCCAGGTTGCAGGACACACCGGGGAGCTGTTTTTT
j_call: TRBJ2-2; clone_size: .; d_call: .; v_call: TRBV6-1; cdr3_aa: CASRLTGSAGELFF; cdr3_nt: TGTGCCAGCAGGTTAACAGGAAGCGCCGGGGAGCTGTTTTTT
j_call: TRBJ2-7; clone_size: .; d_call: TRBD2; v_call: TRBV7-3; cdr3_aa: CASSYLAGSYEQYF; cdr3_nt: TGTGCCAGCAGCTACCTAGCGGGCTCCTACGAGCAGTACTTC
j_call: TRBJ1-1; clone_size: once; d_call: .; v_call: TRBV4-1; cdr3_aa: CASSPGWAGTEAFF; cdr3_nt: TGCGCCAGCAGCCCCGGGTGGGCGGGCACTGAAGCTTTCTTT
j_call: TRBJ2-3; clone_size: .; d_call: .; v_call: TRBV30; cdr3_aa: CAWSVRGHYTDTQYF; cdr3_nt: TGTGCCTGGAGTGTACGAGGACATTACACAGATACGCAGTATTTT
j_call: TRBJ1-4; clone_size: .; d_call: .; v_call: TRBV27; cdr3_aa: CASSWQSDANEKLFF; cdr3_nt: TGTGCCAGCAGTTGGCAGTCTGATGCTAATGAAAAACTGTTTTTT
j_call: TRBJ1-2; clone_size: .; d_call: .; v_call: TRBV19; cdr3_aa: CASSKSTVNYGYTF; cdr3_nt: TGTGCCAGTAGTAAGTCGACAGTTAACTATGGCTACACCTTC
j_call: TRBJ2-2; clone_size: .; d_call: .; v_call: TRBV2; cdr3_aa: CASTGLQAGELFF; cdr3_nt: TGTGCCAGCACGGGACTCCAAGCCGGGGAGCTGTTTTTT
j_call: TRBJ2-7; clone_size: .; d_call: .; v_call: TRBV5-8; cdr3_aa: CASSPAPREQYF; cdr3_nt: TGTGCCAGCAGCCCCGCTCCGAGAGAGCAGTACTTC
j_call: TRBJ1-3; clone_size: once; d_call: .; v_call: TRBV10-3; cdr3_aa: CAISESEGNTIYF; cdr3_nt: TGTGCCATCAGTGAGTCGGAAGGAAACACCATATATTTT
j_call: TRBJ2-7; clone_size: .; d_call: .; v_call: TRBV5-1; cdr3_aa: CASSLRRGGEQYF; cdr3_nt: TGCGCCAGCAGCCTGCGAAGAGGGGGCGAGCAGTACTTC
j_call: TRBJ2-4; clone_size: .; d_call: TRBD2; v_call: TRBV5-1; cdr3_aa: CASSLQPGLAGLRGAKNIQYF; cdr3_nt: TGCGCCAGCAGCTTACAGCCGGGACTAGCGGGACTCAGAGGAGCCAAAAACATTCAGTACTTC
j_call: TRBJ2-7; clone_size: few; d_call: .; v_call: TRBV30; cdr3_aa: CAWSPAGASYEQYF; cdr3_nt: TGTGCCTGGAGTCCCGCGGGTGCCTCCTACGAGCAGTACTTC
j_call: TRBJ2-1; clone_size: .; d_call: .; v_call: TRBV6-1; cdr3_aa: CASSPSARRNEQFF; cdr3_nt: TGTGCCAGCAGTCCATCGGCCAGACGCAATGAGCAGTTCTTC